Below are 8 T cell receptor beta chains sequenced from a single sample in a study of T cells expressing NK-cell markers. TCRdb reprocessed the 5' RACE reads, keeping one entry per CDR3 protein, no DNA. The table lists about 450,000 distinct CDR3 sequences. Sequences were obtained from blood T cells: a sorted CD56 or NKG2C T cell subset, CD4+ or CD8+ T cells, or bulk PBMC T cells (not recorded which). Receptors were obtained from a woman between 18 and 70 years old in good health.

The genes are TRBV29-1 and TRBJ2-7; with no DNA, the TCRdb D assignment of TRBD2 cannot be verified. This CDR3 has 12 amino acids. CDR1 SQVTM and CDR2 ANQGSEA come from the germline V gene. CDR3 region: CSVLEGNYEQYF.

The chain has TRBV24-1 and TRBJ2-3; TCRdb's D gene call, TRBD1, goes unchecked for lack of DNA. This CDR3 comprises 13 residues. CDR1 is KGHDR, CDR2 SFDVKD, per germline. CDR3 protein: CATSQPPLAQKYF.

This chain uses TRBV7-2 with TRBJ2-1; TCRdb's D gene call, TRBD2, goes unchecked for lack of DNA. Germline-derived CDR1 and CDR2 are SGHTA and FQGNSA. This CDR3 contains 16 residues. Here the CDR3 reads CASSKEGGRGNNEQFF.

V gene TRBV9 combines with J gene TRBJ1-2. Per germline, CDR1 SGDLS and CDR2 YYNGEE. This CDR3 comprises 12 residues. The CDR3 loop reads CASSVEGQAATF.

The chain carries TRBV28 and TRBJ2-5; the TCRdb call, TRBD2, lacks DNA for checking. CDR1 is MDHEN and CDR2 is SYDVKM in the germline V gene. The CDR3 sequence is 15 residues long. CDR3 protein: CASSLGLAGGETQYF.

This chain joins TRBV7-2 and TRBJ1-5; TCRdb gives TRBD1 as the D gene, but with no DNA this cannot be confirmed. The germline V gene has CDR1 SGHTA and CDR2 FQGNSA. This CDR3 has 14 residues. The CDR3 loop reads CASSFHRVQQPQHF.

This chain connects TRBV7-9 to TRBJ1-5; TCRdb calls TRBD1, which cannot be checked without DNA. Germline CDR1 is SEHNR and CDR2 is FQNEAQ (reference sequence). The CDR3 covers 15 residues. This CDR3 reads CASSAGTGSNQPQHF.

The chain is built from TRBV6-1 and TRBJ2-1; with no DNA, the TCRdb D assignment of TRBD2 cannot be verified. CDR3 length: 16 amino acids. Germline values: CDR1 MNHNS, CDR2 SASEGT. This CDR3 is CASSRGTSGGFNEQFF.